This T cell receptor (beta chain) was sequenced in a study of blood T cell repertoires in COVID-19. Study as a whole: PBMCs, B-cell-depleted T cells, or T cells were the source of the cDNA or gDNA that made up the material.

Data came from immunoSEQ multiplex PCR; TCRdb stores just in-frame clones and leaves some out. The profile shows over 60,000 clones, about 81% of them singletons. This CDR3 contains 16 residues. Trimming removed 0 bases from V and 3 bases from J; junction bases left unmatched: 5. The germline gives CDR1 LGHNA, CDR2 YSLEER. The chain couples TRBV4-3 to TRBJ2-3; 8 positions agree with TRBD2. Source material: peripheral blood. This receptor was identified in a human donor in a cohort sampled during active COVID-19. DNA for the CDR3: TGCGCCAGCAGCCAAGACCTAGCGGGCCTAACAGATACGCAGTATTTT. Protein: CASSQDLAGLTDTQYF.